This T cell receptor beta chain was captured by sequencing in a study of cytomegalovirus exposure and HLA in healthy donors. Regarding the study as a whole: Most sequenced TCRs were rare (though some public TCRs occurred in many donors).

To note about this clone: The target antigen is unknown.

Germline lookup yields CDR1 MNHEY and CDR2 SVGAGI. The CDR3 contains 14 residues. V was clipped by 7 bases and J by 6 bases, with 19 bases between them. Separate from the approximately 700-subject first cohort was the approximately 110-subject validation cohort, to which the donors belonged. Some clones are missing from TCRdb's copy, which holds only in-frame ones; the method was immunoSEQ multiplex PCR. Here the sample spans fewer than 350,000 clones, approximately 88% being singletons. Sequences were obtained from PBMCs. The TCR was taken from a woman aged 18-29 years in good health and CMV-seronegative. This chain uses TRBV6-5 with TRBJ2-7, with a weak D call TRBD2 (5 bases). CDR3: CASTGAIGVREQYF. The CDR3 DNA sequence: TGTGCCAGCACCGGAGCAATCGGGGTACGCGAGCAGTACTTC.